This TCR beta chain was captured in a study of T cell responses to AZD1222 COVID-19 vaccine. Study-level findings and limits: Just five to seven people given AZD1222 tested seropositive at baseline. Following two doses of AZD1222, Spike-specific TCR breadth and depth rose. Mapped onto spike, vaccine-associated CD4 TCRs spanned it and were dominant at 160-218 and 743-854. Females outnumbered males among donors, who were mostly white British; clonal diversity was possibly underestimated.

Generated by immunoSEQ multiplex PCR, the TCRdb table keeps only in-frame clones and is missing some. The sample has around 130,000 clones; over 75% are singletons. Germline V gene sequence: CDR1 SGDLS, CDR2 YYNGEE. The CDR3 totals 13 residues. Trimming pared 0 bases from V and 3 bases from J, leaving 6 bases between. About this clone: Its antigen remains unknown. The same CDR3 is also encoded by other DNA sequences in this sample.

The V gene is TRBV9, the J gene TRBJ1-2; D call uncertain. The receptor was derived from an adult in good health. Source: peripheral blood, taken on day 0 of MenACWY control vaccination. The CDR3 here is CASSVGADYGYTF. The CDR3 bases are TGTGCCAGCAGCGTAGGGGCGGACTATGGCTACACCTTC.